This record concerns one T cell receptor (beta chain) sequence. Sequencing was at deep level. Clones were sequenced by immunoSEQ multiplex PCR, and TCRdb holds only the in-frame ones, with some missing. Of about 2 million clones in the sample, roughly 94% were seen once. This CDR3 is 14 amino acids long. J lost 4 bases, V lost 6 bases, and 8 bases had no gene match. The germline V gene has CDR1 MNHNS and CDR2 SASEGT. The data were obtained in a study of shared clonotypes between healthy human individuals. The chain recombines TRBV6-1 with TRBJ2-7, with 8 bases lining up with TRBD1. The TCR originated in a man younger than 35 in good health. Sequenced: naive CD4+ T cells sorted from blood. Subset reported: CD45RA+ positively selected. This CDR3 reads CASRPGQGIYEQYF. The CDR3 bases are TGTGCCAGCAGGCCCGGACAGGGTATATACGAGCAGTACTTC.